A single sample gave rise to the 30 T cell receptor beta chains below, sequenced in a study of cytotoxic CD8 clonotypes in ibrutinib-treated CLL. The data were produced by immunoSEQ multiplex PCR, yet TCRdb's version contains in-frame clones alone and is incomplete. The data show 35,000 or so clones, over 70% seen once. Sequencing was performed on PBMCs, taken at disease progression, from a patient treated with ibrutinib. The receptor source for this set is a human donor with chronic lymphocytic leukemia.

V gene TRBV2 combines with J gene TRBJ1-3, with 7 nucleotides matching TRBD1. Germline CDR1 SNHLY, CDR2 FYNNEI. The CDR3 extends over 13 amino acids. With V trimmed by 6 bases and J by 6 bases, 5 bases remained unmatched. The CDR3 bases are TGTGCCAGCAGATTGGACAGGCCAAACACCATATATTTT. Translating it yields CASRLDRPNTIYF.

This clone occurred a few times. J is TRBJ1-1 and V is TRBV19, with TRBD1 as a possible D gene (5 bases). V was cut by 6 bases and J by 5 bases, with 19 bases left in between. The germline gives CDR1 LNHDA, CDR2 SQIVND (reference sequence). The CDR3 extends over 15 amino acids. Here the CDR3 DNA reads TGTGCCAGTAGACGACAGCCGGGGTTGAGGACTGAAGCTTTCTTT. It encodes CASRRQPGLRTEAFF.

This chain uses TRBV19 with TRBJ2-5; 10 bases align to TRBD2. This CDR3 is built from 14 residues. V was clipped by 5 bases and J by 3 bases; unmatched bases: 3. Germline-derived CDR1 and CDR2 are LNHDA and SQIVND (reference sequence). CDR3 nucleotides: TGTGCCAGTAGTGGAAGCGGGGGGGAAGAGACCCAGTACTTC. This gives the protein CASSGSGGEETQYF.

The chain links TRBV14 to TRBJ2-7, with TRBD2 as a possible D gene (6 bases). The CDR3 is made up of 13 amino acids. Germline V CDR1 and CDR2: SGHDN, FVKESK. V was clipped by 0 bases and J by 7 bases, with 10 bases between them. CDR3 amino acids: CASSQDGAGEQYF. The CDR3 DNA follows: TGTGCCAGCAGCCAAGATGGGGCGGGGGAGCAGTACTTC.

The CDR3 protein is CASTPRGVNEQFF. The CDR3 DNA reads TGTGCCAGTACTCCCAGAGGGGTCAATGAGCAGTTCTTC. V and J are TRBV19 and TRBJ2-1; the D gene could be TRBD1 or TRBD2 (5 bases each). The germline V and J ends were trimmed by 7 bases and 6 bases, with 13 bases remaining between them. Germline CDR1 and CDR2: LNHDA and SQIVND (reference sequence). The length of the CDR3 is 13 residues.

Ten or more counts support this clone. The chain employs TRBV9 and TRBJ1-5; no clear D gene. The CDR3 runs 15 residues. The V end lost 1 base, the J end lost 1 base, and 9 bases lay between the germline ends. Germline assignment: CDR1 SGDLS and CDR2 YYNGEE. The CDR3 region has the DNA TGTGCCAGCAGCGTAAGCGGAGAGAGCAATCAGCCCCAGCATTTT. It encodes CASSVSGESNQPQHF.

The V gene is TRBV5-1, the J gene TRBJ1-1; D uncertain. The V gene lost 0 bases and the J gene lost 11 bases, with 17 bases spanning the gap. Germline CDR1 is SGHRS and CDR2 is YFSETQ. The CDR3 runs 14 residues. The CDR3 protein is CASSLVEVRDGAFF. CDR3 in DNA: TGCGCCAGCAGCTTGGTTGAAGTTAGGGATGGGGCTTTCTTT.

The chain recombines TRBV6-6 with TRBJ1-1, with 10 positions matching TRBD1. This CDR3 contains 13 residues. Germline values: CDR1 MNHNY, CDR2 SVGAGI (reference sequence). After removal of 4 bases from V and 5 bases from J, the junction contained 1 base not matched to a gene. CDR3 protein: CASSWDRGTEAFF. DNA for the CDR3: TGTGCCAGCAGTTGGGACAGGGGAACTGAAGCTTTCTTT.

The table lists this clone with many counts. CDR3 coding DNA: TGTGCCAGCGACAGGGAACACGAGTCACCCCTCCACTTT. It specifies CASDREHESPLHF. The V and J genes are TRBV2 and TRBJ1-6, with 7 bases aligning to TRBD1. Losses at the gene ends were 8 bases for V and 10 bases for J; bases not matched to a gene: 8. This CDR3 region has 13 residues. Germline V gene lookup returns CDR1 SNHLY and CDR2 FYNNEI.

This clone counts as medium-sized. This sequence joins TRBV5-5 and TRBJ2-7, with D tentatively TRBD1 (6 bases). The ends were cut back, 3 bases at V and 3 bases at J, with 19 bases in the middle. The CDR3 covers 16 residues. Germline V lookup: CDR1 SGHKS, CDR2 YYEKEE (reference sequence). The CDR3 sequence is CASSSLMSGASYEQYF. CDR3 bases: TGTGCCAGCAGCTCACTGATGTCAGGGGCCAGCTACGAGCAGTACTTC.

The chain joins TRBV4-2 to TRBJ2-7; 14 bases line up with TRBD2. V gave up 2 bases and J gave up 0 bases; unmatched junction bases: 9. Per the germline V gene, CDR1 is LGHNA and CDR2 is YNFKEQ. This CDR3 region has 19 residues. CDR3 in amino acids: CASSQRLGTSGGSSYEQYF. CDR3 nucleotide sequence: TGTGCCAGCAGCCAAAGATTGGGGACTAGCGGGGGATCCTCCTACGAGCAGTACTTC.

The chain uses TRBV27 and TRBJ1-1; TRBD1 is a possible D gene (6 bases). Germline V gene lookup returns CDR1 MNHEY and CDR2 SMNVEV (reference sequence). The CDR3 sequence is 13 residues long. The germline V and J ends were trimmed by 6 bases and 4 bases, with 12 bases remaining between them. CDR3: CASSQKQGTEAFF. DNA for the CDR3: TGTGCCAGCAGCCAAAAACAGGGCACTGAAGCTTTCTTT.

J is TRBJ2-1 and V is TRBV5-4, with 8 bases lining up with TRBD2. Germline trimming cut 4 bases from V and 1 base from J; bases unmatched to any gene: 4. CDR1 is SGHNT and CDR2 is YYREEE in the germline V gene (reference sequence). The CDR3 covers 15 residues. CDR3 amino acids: CASSPGGRSYNEQFF. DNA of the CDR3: TGTGCCAGCAGCCCGGGGGGGCGGTCCTACAATGAGCAGTTCTTC.

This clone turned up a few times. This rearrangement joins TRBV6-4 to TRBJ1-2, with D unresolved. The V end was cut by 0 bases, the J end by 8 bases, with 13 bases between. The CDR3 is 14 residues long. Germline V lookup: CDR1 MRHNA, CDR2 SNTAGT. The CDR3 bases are TGTGCCAGCAGTGACTCGAGTTGGGGTGGCGGCTACACCTTC. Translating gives CASSDSSWGGGYTF.

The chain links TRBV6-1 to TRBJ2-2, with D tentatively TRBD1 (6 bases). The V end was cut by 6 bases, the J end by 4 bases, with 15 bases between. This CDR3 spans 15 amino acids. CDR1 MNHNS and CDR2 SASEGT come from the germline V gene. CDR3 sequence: CASSQFQGPTGELFF. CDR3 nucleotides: TGTGCCAGCAGCCAGTTTCAGGGGCCCACCGGGGAGCTGTTTTTT.

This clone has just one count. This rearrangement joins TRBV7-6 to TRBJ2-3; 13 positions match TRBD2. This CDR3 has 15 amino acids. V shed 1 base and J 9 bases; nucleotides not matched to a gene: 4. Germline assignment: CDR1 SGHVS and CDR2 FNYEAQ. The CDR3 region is CASSLDPTSGGTQYF. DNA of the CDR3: TGTGCCAGCAGCTTAGACCCGACTAGCGGGGGGACGCAGTATTTT.

The CDR3 protein is CASSVAAGTRGGELFF. The CDR3 DNA is TGTGCCAGCAGCGTAGCGGCCGGGACCAGGGGCGGGGAGCTGTTTTTT. This sequence joins TRBV9 and TRBJ2-2; tentative D call: TRBD1 (6 bases). Per the germline V gene, CDR1 is SGDLS and CDR2 is YYNGEE. V lost 0 bases to trimming and J lost 7 bases, with 16 bases between them. The CDR3 sequence is 16 residues long.

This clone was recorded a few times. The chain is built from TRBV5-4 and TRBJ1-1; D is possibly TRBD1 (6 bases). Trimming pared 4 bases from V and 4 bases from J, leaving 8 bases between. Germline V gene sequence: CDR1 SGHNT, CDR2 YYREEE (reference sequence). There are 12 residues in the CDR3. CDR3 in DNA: TGTGCCAGCAGCGGCAGGGGCACTGAAGCTTTCTTT. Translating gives CASSGRGTEAFF.

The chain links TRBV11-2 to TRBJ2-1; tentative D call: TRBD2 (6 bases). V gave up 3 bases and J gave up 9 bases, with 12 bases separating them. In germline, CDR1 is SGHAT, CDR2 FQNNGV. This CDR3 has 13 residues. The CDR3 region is CASSFALAGEQFF. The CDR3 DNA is TGTGCCAGCAGCTTTGCACTAGCTGGTGAGCAGTTCTTC.

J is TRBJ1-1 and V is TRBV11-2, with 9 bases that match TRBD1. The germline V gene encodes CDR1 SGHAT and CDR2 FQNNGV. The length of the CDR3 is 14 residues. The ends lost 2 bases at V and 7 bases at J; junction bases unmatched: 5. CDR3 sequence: CASSLTGGMLEAFF. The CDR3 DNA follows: TGTGCCAGCAGCTTAACAGGGGGCATGCTTGAAGCTTTCTTT. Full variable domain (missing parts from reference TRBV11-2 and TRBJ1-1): EAGVAQSPRYKIIEKRQSVAFWCNPISGHATLYWYQQILGQGPKLLIQFQNNGVVDDSQLPKDRFSAERLKGVDSTLKIQPAKLEDSAVYLCASSLTGGMLEAFFGQGTRLTVV.

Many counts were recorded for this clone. The CDR3 sequence is CASTYQETQYF. The CDR3 region has the DNA TGTGCCAGCACCTACCAAGAGACCCAGTACTTC. This rearrangement joins TRBV7-6 to TRBJ2-5; no definite D call. This CDR3 has 11 residues. V was clipped by 7 bases and J by 0 bases, with 3 bases between them. The germline CDR1 and CDR2 sequences are SGHVS and FNYEAQ.

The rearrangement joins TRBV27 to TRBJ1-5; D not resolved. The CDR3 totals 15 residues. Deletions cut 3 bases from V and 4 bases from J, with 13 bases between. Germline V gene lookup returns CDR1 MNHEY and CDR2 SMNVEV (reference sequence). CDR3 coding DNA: TGTGCCAGCAGTTTGACCACGACGAGAAATCAGCCCCAGCATTTT. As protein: CASSLTTTRNQPQHF.

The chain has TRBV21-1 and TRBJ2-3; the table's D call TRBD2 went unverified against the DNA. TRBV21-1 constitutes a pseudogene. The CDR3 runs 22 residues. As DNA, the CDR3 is TGTGCCAGCCTCCTTCCTTTAGGACTAGCGGGGGAAGGGGGGACCCCGACAGATACGCAGTATTTT. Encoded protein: CASLLPLGLAGEGGTPTDTQYF.

The CDR3 loop is CASSPGAAQPQHF. The CDR3 nucleotides read TGTGCCAGCAGTCCAGGGGCAGCTCAGCCCCAGCATTTT. The chain uses TRBV2 and TRBJ1-5; possible D gene TRBD1, 6 bases. The CDR3 extends over 13 amino acids. Between the trimmed V and J ends, which lost 5 bases and 6 bases, there was a span of 11 bases. The germline CDR1 and CDR2 sequences are SNHLY and FYNNEI.

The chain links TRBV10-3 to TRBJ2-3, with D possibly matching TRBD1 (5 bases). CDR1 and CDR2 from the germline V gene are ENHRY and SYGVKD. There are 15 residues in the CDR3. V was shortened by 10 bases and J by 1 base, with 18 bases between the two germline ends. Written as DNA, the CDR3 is TGTGCCACCAAAAAGGCCGAGACAGGCACAGATACGCAGTATTTT. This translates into CATKKAETGTDTQYF.

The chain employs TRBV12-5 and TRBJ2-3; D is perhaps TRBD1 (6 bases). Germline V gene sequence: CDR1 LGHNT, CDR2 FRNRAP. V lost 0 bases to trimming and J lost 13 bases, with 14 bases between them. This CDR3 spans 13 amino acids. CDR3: CASGLVEGTFKYF. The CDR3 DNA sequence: TGTGCTAGTGGTTTGGTAGAGGGGACATTTAAGTATTTT.

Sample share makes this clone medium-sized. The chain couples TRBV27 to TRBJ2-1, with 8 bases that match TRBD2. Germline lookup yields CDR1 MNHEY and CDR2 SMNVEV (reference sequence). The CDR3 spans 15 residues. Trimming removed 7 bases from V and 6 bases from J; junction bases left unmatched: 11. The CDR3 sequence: CASTPEGTSRNEQFF. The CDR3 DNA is TGTGCCAGCACCCCCGAGGGGACTAGTCGCAATGAGCAGTTCTTC.

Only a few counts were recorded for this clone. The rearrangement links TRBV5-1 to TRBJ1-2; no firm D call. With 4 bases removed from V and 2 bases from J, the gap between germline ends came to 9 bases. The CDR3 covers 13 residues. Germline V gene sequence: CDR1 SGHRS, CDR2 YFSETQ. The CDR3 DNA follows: TGCGCCAGCAGCCAAGACCAAAACTATGGCTACACCTTC. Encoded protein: CASSQDQNYGYTF.

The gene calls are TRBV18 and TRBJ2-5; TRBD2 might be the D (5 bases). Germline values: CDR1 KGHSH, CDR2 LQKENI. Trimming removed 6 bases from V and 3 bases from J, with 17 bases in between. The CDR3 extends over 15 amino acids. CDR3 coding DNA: TGTGCCAGCTCCCGGGTCGGAGGCCACAAAGAGACCCAGTACTTC. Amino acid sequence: CASSRVGGHKETQYF.

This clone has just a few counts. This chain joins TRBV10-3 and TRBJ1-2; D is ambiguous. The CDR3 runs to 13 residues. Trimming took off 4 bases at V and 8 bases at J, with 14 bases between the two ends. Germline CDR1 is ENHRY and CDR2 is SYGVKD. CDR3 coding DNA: TGTGCCATCAGTGGAGGACCCCCGGGGGGCTACACCTTC. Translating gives CAISGGPPGGYTF.